The source of this TCR beta chain is a study of regulatory T cells in long-lasting Graves disease. Through Arm-PCR of CDR3 regions and iRepertoire HTBI primers, TCR beta libraries were built. TCRdb ran MiXCR on the multiplex PCR reads and lists one entry per CDR3 protein. This sample carries more than 450,000 distinct CDR3 sequences, about 16% of them seen once, and the ten largest clones take roughly an eighth. This clonotype was found a few times. No antigen is known for it. Findings and caveats of the study: Persistent disease exhibited a predilection for TRBV28, TRBJ1-2 and TRBJ2-5.

The V gene lost 6 bases and the J gene lost 7 bases, with 9 bases spanning the gap. Germline-derived CDR1 and CDR2 are MGHDK and SYGVNS. This CDR3 contains 11 residues. Time point: newly diagnosed GD, antithyroid drugs for less than 3 months. RNA isolated from PBMCs was used to make the TCR library. Investigators report Graves' disease was diagnosed under American Thyroid Association guidelines. The same data also contributed to another study, on T cells in Graves' hyperthyroidism and ophthalmopathy.

The material sequenced was peripheral blood mononuclear cells (PBMCs), taken at new diagnosis, from a patient treated with antithyroid drugs. V usage is TRBV25-1 and J usage is TRBJ2-5; D unclear. This TCR came from a man aged 35 to 55 with Graves disease. The CDR3: CASREVGTQYF. The CDR3 region has the DNA TGTGCCAGCAGAGAGGTGGGGACCCAGTACTTC.